This T cell receptor beta chain originates from a study of shared clonotypes between healthy human individuals. About the study: Serving as donors were two women and three men, whose ages spanned 18 to 49.

The CDR3 length is 16 residues. Germline V lookup: CDR1 MGHRA, CDR2 YSYEKL. The junction had 12 bases not matched to a gene; V was cut back by 3 bases and J by 4 bases. Original analysis: ImmunoSEQ output lacked quality scores and full-length reads, limiting matched filtering. Using immunoSEQ multiplex PCR, the repertoire was profiled, and TCRdb retains in-frame clones only, with some absent. D and trimming come from the DNA, and the V and J calls and clone size come from that table. The sample has some 470,000 clones; 76% are singletons. The receptor's source is a woman aged 35 to 49 in good health. Some clones in this sample may be carry-over from other donors' samples. V is TRBV4-1 and J is TRBJ2-7; TRBD2 matches 7 bases. Sequencing input: PBMCs. CDR3 sequence: CASSHPGRGGSYEQYF. The CDR3 bases are TGCGCCAGCAGCCACCCTGGGAGGGGAGGATCGTACGAGCAGTACTTC.